These 31 T cell receptor beta chains originate from one sample sequenced in a study of blood T cell repertoires in COVID-19. The assay was immunoSEQ multiplex PCR, and TCRdb's table has in-frame clones only and misses some. The profile covers about 140,000 clones, with 80% appearing a single time and about 4% taken by the ten largest. Sequencing used peripheral blood. The receptors shown here come from a man aged 70-80 years who had recovered from COVID-19.

The gene calls are TRBV19 and TRBJ2-3, with TRBD2 matching 14 bases. CDR1 LNHDA and CDR2 SQIVND come from the germline V gene (reference sequence). The length of the CDR3 is 16 residues. The J segment lost 6 bases and the V segment lost 7 bases, leaving 9 bases of the junction unmatched. CDR3 bases: TGTGCCAGTACGGTGCGCGGGACTAGCGGGAGTGATACGCAGTATTTT. Protein: CASTVRGTSGSDTQYF.

V usage is TRBV4-1 and J usage is TRBJ1-1, with D possibly being TRBD1 (6 bases). CDR1 is MGHRA and CDR2 is YSYEKL in the germline V gene. This CDR3 contains 15 residues. V was cut by 3 bases and J by 7 bases, with 18 bases left in between. CDR3 bases: TGCGCCAGCAGCCAGTCGGGACAACCCATACATGAAGCTTTCTTT. It specifies CASSQSGQPIHEAFF.

This chain connects TRBV25-1 to TRBJ2-7; 9 bases agree with TRBD1. The CDR3 has 15 residues. The J segment lost 4 bases and the V segment lost 6 bases, leaving 10 bases of the junction unmatched. Germline CDR1 MGHDK, CDR2 SYGVNS. The CDR3 is CASSLGQGLNYEQYF. The CDR3 nucleotides read TGTGCCAGCAGCCTTGGACAGGGGCTAAATTACGAGCAGTACTTC.

The rearrangement links TRBV18 to TRBJ2-2; 9 bases match TRBD2. This CDR3 has 16 residues. Germline CDR1 KGHSH, CDR2 LQKENI. Unmatched junction bases numbered 6, after V lost 5 bases and J lost 2 bases. The CDR3 loop is CASSSRLADNTGELFF. The CDR3 DNA reads TGTGCCAGCTCATCCCGACTAGCGGACAACACCGGGGAGCTGTTTTTT.

The V call is TRBV2, the J call TRBJ2-1; perhaps TRBD2 as D (5 bases). This CDR3 comprises 14 residues. CDR1 and CDR2 from the germline V gene are SNHLY and FYNNEI. Trimming removed 4 bases at V and 2 bases at J, with 9 bases between. The CDR3 nucleotides read TGTGCCAGCAGTGCCCGGCGGGCCTACAATGAGCAGTTCTTC. It encodes CASSARRAYNEQFF.

This chain joins TRBV5-4 and TRBJ1-4, with TRBD1 matching over 8 bases. CDR1 and CDR2 from the germline V gene are SGHNT and YYREEE (reference sequence). The CDR3 consists of 14 residues. V lost 4 bases, J lost 6 bases, and 5 bases stayed unmatched. CDR3 sequence: CASSPTGEDEKLFF. Written as DNA, the CDR3 is TGTGCCAGCAGCCCGACAGGGGAGGATGAAAAACTGTTTTTT.

This clone was counted only a few times. The chain recombines TRBV6-4 with TRBJ2-3, with 7 bases identical to TRBD1. CDR3 size: 14 residues. The J segment lost 6 bases and the V segment lost 4 bases, leaving 7 bases of the junction unmatched. Germline lookup yields CDR1 MRHNA and CDR2 SNTAGT. The CDR3 loop is CASSADRDVDTQYF. The CDR3 DNA follows: TGTGCCAGCAGTGCTGACAGGGACGTTGATACGCAGTATTTT.

The chain carries TRBV12-3 or TRBV12-4 and TRBJ2-7; D might be TRBD1 (6 bases). CDR3 length: 12 residues. The ends were cut back, 7 bases at V and 2 bases at J, with 9 bases in the middle. CDR3: CASKKGAYEQYF. CDR3 sequence (DNA): TGTGCCAGCAAGAAGGGGGCCTACGAGCAGTACTTC.

The chain uses TRBV3-1 (or the pseudogene TRBV3-2) and TRBJ1-2, with a possible D match to TRBD1 (5 bases). Trimming shortened V by 2 bases and J by 5 bases, and 9 bases separated the two germline ends. The CDR3 runs to 13 residues. Germline V gene data show CDR1 as LGHDT and CDR2 as YNNKEL (reference sequence). CDR3 DNA: TGTGCCAGCAGCCAAAGTGCAGGGTATGGCTACACCTTC. Residues: CASSQSAGYGYTF.

The chain combines TRBV6-2 or TRBV6-3 with TRBJ1-5; 9 positions match TRBD1. The CDR3 runs 18 residues. Germline trimming cut 0 bases from V and 5 bases from J; bases unmatched to any gene: 11. Germline CDR1 MNHEY, CDR2 SVGEGT. In DNA, the CDR3 is TGTGCCAGCAGTTACTCGTTCGGACAGGGGATAGAGCATCAGCCCCAGCATTTT. This gives the protein CASSYSFGQGIEHQPQHF.

This sequence joins TRBV4-2 and TRBJ2-7, with TRBD2 as a possible D gene (5 bases). Germline lookup yields CDR1 LGHNA and CDR2 YNFKEQ. The CDR3 consists of 16 residues. V lost 4 bases to trimming and J lost 7 bases, with 23 bases between them. The CDR3 reads CASSPRPRDLAWEQYF. In DNA, the CDR3 is TGTGCCAGCAGCCCTCGGCCCCGGGATCTCGCATGGGAGCAGTACTTC.

This clone was counted once. V is TRBV3-1 (or the pseudogene TRBV3-2) and J is TRBJ1-4; D remains unclear. Germline values: CDR1 LGHDT, CDR2 YNNKEL (reference sequence). V was clipped by 1 base and J by 4 bases, with 10 bases between them. The CDR3 spans 15 residues. CDR3 coding DNA: TGTGCCAGCAGCCAAGGACTATCGGGTAATGAAAAACTGTTTTTT. As protein: CASSQGLSGNEKLFF.

The chain joins TRBV12-3 or TRBV12-4 to TRBJ1-1; D is uncertain. The V end was cut by 4 bases, the J end by 0 bases, with 6 bases between. The CDR3 extends over 13 amino acids. The DNA of the CDR3 is TGTGCCAGCAGTTCCGGGATGAACACTGAAGCTTTCTTT. Its protein is CASSSGMNTEAFF.

The CDR3 is CASSPSRVAGSTDTQYF. The CDR3, as DNA: TGTGCCAGCAGCCCCTCCCGGGTAGCGGGTAGCACAGATACGCAGTATTTT. This chain links TRBV7-3 with TRBJ2-3, with TRBD2 matching over 7 bases. Germline-derived CDR1 and CDR2 are SGHTA and FQGTGA. The ends lost 5 bases at V and 0 bases at J; junction bases unmatched: 11. The CDR3 covers 17 residues.

The genes are TRBV29-1 and TRBJ2-7; TRBD1 might be the D (6 bases). This CDR3 contains 12 residues. Germline V gives CDR1 SQVTM, CDR2 ANQGSEA. The CDR3 protein is CSAGQTQYEQYF. DNA for the CDR3: TGCAGTGCCGGACAGACTCAATACGAGCAGTACTTC.

This clone appeared a single time. The chain joins TRBV9 to TRBJ2-7; a possible D gene is TRBD2 (7 bases). The CDR3 runs 14 residues. V was cut by 3 bases and J by 5 bases, with 15 bases left in between. Per the germline V gene, CDR1 is SGDLS and CDR2 is YYNGEE. DNA of the CDR3: TGTGCCAGCAGCGAGGGGGGGAGAGTCAACGAGCAGTACTTC. Translated: CASSEGGRVNEQYF.

The gene calls are TRBV5-4 and TRBJ2-1; D possibly corresponds to TRBD1 (5 bases). Germline loops: CDR1 SGHNT, CDR2 YYREEE (reference sequence). The ends were cut back, 1 base at V and 5 bases at J, with 10 bases in the middle. The CDR3 sequence is 14 residues long. The CDR3 loop is CASSLKQANNEQFF. The CDR3 DNA follows: TGTGCCAGCAGCTTGAAACAGGCGAACAATGAGCAGTTCTTC.

CDR3 nucleotides: TGCGCCAGCAGCCAAAGGACTAGCGGGGACCAAGAGACCCAGTACTTC. It yields the protein CASSQRTSGDQETQYF. The V and J genes are TRBV4-1 and TRBJ2-5; 12 positions agree with TRBD2. The V gene end was trimmed by 2 bases and the J gene end by 0 bases; junction bases not matched to a gene: 1. Germline V gene lookup returns CDR1 MGHRA and CDR2 YSYEKL. This CDR3 comprises 16 residues.

The chain joins TRBV12-3 or TRBV12-4 to TRBJ2-1; D is undetermined. The CDR3 contains 12 residues. Trimming pared 6 bases from V and 6 bases from J, leaving 9 bases between. The DNA of the CDR3 is TGTGCCAGCAGCCAGAGAGGCAATGAGCAGTTCTTC. Amino acid sequence: CASSQRGNEQFF.

The genes are TRBV5-6 and TRBJ1-2; D is unclear. Trimming removed 1 base at V and 2 bases at J, with 12 bases between. Germline assignment: CDR1 SGHDT and CDR2 YYEEEE. The CDR3 length is 15 residues. Written as DNA, the CDR3 is TGTGCCAGCAGCTTGTGGCCGGGGATAAACTATGGCTACACCTTC. This codes for CASSLWPGINYGYTF. The full variable domain, completed using reference TRBV5-6 and TRBJ1-2, is DAGVTQSPTHLIKTRGQQVTLRCSPKSGHDTVSWYQQALGQGPQFIFQYYEEEERQRGNFPDRFSGHQFPNYSSELNVNALLLGDSALYLCASSLWPGINYGYTFGSGTRLTVV.

This chain links TRBV5-6 with TRBJ2-2; 7 positions match TRBD1. The CDR3 spans 15 residues. CDR1 is SGHDT, CDR2 YYEEEE, per germline. The ends lost 3 bases at V and 5 bases at J; junction bases unmatched: 7. The chain's CDR3 is CASSYPGQLTGELFF. Here the CDR3 DNA reads TGTGCCAGCAGCTATCCGGGACAGCTAACCGGGGAGCTGTTTTTT. Combining the CDR3 with reference TRBV5-6 and TRBJ2-2 gives the whole variable domain DAGVTQSPTHLIKTRGQQVTLRCSPKSGHDTVSWYQQALGQGPQFIFQYYEEEERQRGNFPDRFSGHQFPNYSSELNVNALLLGDSALYLCASSYPGQLTGELFFGEGSRLTVL.

V gene TRBV27 combines with J gene TRBJ1-5, with D perhaps TRBD1 (6 bases). This CDR3 region has 14 residues. Germline CDR1 reads MNHEY; CDR2 reads SMNVEV (reference sequence). V lost 5 bases to trimming and J lost 7 bases, with 15 bases between them. CDR3 amino acids: CASSQQGMGQPQHF. Written as DNA, the CDR3 is TGTGCCAGCAGTCAGCAGGGGATGGGCCAGCCCCAGCATTTT.

V is TRBV9 and J is TRBJ2-5, with a weak D call TRBD2 (7 bases). Trimming left V 3 bases short and J 1 base short, with 13 bases between. The CDR3 has 15 residues. The germline V gene has CDR1 SGDLS and CDR2 YYNGEE. CDR3 bases: TGTGCCAGCAGCGAGGGGGGGCAGCGCCAAGAGACCCAGTACTTC. Translated, it gives CASSEGGQRQETQYF.

This clone was seen more than once but under ten times. The V and J genes are TRBV6-2 or TRBV6-3 and TRBJ2-7, with D hard to call. Deletions cut 5 bases from V and 1 base from J, with 6 bases between. The V gene's germline CDR1 is MNHEY and CDR2 SVGEGT. The CDR3 runs to 12 residues. The CDR3 loop is CASSEVSYEQYF. Written as DNA, the CDR3 is TGTGCCAGCAGTGAGGTATCCTACGAGCAGTACTTC.

The chain recombines TRBV5-1 with TRBJ1-5; D may be TRBD1 (5 bases). CDR3 length: 13 amino acids. The germline V gene encodes CDR1 SGHRS and CDR2 YFSETQ. V gave up 5 bases and J gave up 1 base, with 7 bases separating them. CDR3 DNA: TGCGCCAGCAGGGGGGGGAGCAATCAGCCCCAGCATTTT. This translates into CASRGGSNQPQHF. Together with reference TRBV5-1 and TRBJ1-5, the CDR3 gives the full variable domain: KAGVTQTPRYLIKTRGQQVTLSCSPISGHRSVSWYQQTPGQGLQFLFEYFSETQRNKGNFPGRFSGRQFSNSRSEMNVSTLELGDSALYLCASRGGSNQPQHFGDGTRLSIL.

V is TRBV6-6 and J is TRBJ2-3; the D gene is possibly TRBD1 (6 bases). Deletions cut 0 bases from V and 5 bases from J, with 9 bases between. Germline CDR1 reads MNHNY; CDR2 reads SVGAGI (reference sequence). The length of the CDR3 is 14 residues. The CDR3 nucleotides read TGTGCCAGCAGTTACTCGGACAGTCAAGATACGCAGTATTTT. Translating gives CASSYSDSQDTQYF.

CDR3 sequence: CATSGGQGYSNQPQHF. The CDR3 DNA is TGTGCCACCAGCGGCGGACAGGGATATAGCAATCAGCCCCAGCATTTT. This chain connects TRBV15 to TRBJ1-5, with 8 bases fitting TRBD1. This CDR3 has 16 amino acids. V was pared by 5 bases and J by 0 bases, with 6 bases of the junction left unmatched. Germline values: CDR1 LNHNV, CDR2 YYDKDF (reference sequence).

The CDR3 DNA follows: TGTGCCATCAGTGAGAAAGGTCCAGGGGGTGCAGATACGCAGTATTTT. It is translated as CAISEKGPGGADTQYF. The rearrangement joins TRBV10-3 to TRBJ2-3; 7 bases agree with TRBD1. Germline values: CDR1 ENHRY, CDR2 SYGVKD. J was trimmed by 4 bases and V by 2 bases; bases with no gene match: 9. This CDR3 spans 16 amino acids.

The chain employs TRBV18 and TRBJ2-7, with TRBD2 identical over 11 bases. The CDR3 length is 16 residues. CDR1 is KGHSH, CDR2 LQKENI, per germline. The V and J ends lost 3 bases and 3 bases, in that order; junction bases with no gene match: 7. The CDR3 coding sequence is TGTGCCAGCTCACCGGGAGGGACTAGCGGTTTCTACGAGCAGTACTTC. Protein: CASSPGGTSGFYEQYF.

This clone was found once. The J gene is TRBJ1-6, the V gene TRBV27; TRBD1 matches 10 bases. CDR3 size: 16 residues. The germline CDR1 and CDR2 sequences are MNHEY and SMNVEV (reference sequence). Germline trimming cut 8 bases from V and 1 base from J; bases unmatched to any gene: 5. The CDR3 nucleotides read TGTGCCAGCTCAGGACAGGGGGTGTCCTATAATTCACCCCTCCACTTT. Amino acid sequence: CASSGQGVSYNSPLHF.

The chain combines TRBV7-9 with TRBJ2-3; D is undetermined. Germline-derived CDR1 and CDR2 are SEHNR and FQNEAQ (reference sequence). The length of the CDR3 is 14 residues. Trimming stripped 5 bases from V and 4 bases from J, with 13 bases between. The CDR3 DNA reads as TGTGCCAGCAGCCCAATCCTGGTAGCAGATACGCAGTATTTT. It codes for CASSPILVADTQYF.